This T cell receptor (beta chain) emerged from a study of T cell responses to AZD1222 COVID-19 vaccine. Study-wide findings and caveats: With two AZD1222 doses given, Spike-specific TCR breadth and depth both rose.

Sequencing was performed with immunoSEQ multiplex PCR; in TCRdb, only in-frame clones are kept and a portion is missing. This sample has about 57,000 clones, with 86% found just once. V gave up 6 bases and J gave up 1 base, with 22 bases separating them. Germline loops: CDR1 ENHRY, CDR2 SYGVKD. This CDR3 has 17 residues. Worth noting for this clone: Its target is not known.

This sequence joins TRBV10-3 and TRBJ2-7, with D hard to call. The sequenced sample was peripheral blood, obtained on day 0 of AZD1222 vaccination. This receptor was identified in an adult in good health. The CDR3 coding sequence is TGTGCCATCAGACCCTCCATCTCCGGGCGGAATTCCTACGAGCAGTACTTC. Protein product: CAIRPSISGRNSYEQYF.